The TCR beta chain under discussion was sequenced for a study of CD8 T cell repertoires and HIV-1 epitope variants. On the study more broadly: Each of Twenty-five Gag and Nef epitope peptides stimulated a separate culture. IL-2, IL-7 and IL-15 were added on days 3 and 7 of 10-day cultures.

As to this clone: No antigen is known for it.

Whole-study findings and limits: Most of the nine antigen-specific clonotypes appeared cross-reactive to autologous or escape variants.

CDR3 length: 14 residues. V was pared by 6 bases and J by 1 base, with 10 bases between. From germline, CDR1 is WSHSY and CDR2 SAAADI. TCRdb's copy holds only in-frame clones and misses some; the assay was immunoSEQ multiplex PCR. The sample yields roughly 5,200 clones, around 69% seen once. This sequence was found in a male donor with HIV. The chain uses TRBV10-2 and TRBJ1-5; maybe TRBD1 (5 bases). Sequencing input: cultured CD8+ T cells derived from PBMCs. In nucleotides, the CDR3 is TGCGCCAGCAGGGGGGGGGAGAGCAATCAGCCCCAGCATTTT. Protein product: CASRGGESNQPQHF.